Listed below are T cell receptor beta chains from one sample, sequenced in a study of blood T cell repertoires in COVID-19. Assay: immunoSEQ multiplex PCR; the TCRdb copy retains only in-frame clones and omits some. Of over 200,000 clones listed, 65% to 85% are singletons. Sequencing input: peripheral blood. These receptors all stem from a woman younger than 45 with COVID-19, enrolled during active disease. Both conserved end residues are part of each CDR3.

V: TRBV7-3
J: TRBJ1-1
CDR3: CASSLRPGQGLSEAFF

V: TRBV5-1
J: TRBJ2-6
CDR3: CAPRLGGVSNPSGANVLTF

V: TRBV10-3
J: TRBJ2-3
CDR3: CAISDPAGGTTRTDTQYF

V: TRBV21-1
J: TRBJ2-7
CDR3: CASSTHRVATYEQYF

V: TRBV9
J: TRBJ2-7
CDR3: CASSGVAGVGEQYF

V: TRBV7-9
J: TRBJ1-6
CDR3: CAENRRGHSYNSPLHF

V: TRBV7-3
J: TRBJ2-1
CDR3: CASSLQGYNEQFF

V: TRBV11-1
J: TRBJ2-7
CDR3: CASSRTANYEQYF

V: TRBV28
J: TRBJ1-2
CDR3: CASSLGSTYGYTF

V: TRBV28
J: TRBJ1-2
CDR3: CASTAPGGYYGYTF

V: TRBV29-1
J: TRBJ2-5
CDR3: CSVTNGGSQETQYF

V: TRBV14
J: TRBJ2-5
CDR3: CASSLTTGSGQTQYF

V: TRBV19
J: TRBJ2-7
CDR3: CASSRENYEQYF

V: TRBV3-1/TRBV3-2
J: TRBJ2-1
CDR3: CASTMREGSYNEQFF

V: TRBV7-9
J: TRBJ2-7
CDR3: CASSPWTGSTYEQYF

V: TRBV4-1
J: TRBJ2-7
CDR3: CASSQEGAYSYEQYF

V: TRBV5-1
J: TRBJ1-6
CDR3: CASSYRNSPLHF

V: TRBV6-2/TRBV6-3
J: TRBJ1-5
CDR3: CASSYLISNQPQHF

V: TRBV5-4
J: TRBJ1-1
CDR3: CASSEGTGVNTEAFF

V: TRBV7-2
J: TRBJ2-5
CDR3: CASSRPLGQGEETQYF

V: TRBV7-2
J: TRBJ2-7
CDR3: CASSLASGAYEQYF

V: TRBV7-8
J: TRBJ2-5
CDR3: CASSPKPGTQYF

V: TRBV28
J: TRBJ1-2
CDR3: CASVGGYYGYTF

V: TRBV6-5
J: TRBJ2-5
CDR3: CASSNLQGAHETQYF

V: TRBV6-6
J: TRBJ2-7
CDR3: CASSQDRPSYEQYF

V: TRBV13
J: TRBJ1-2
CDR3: CASSLDGQLYYTF

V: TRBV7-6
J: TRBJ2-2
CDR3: CASSNTPLTAGHPNTGELFF

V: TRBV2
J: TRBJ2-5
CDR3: CASSDYLGETQYF

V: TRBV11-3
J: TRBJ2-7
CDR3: CASSRGRDSSEQYF

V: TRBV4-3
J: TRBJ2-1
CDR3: CASSQAPSGKNNEQFF

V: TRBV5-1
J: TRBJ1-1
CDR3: CASSLNPPGLNTEAFF

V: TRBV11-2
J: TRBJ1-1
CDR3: CASSLDVAGDTEAFF

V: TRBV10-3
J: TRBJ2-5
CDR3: CAIKGTTQETQYF

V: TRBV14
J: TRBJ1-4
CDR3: CASSQDRGATVPEELFF

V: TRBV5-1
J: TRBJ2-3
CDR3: CASSLGASGGGDTQYF

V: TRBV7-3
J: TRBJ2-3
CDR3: CASSSGLAGGTDTQYF

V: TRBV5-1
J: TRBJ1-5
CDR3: CASSSTGEDQPQHF

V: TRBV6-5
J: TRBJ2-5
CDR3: CASSYSNGPIEETQYF